This is a list of T cell receptor beta chains from one sample in a study of post-analysis software for immune sequencing data. Each CDR3 protein gets one entry after TCRdb re-called the PCR reads with MiXCR. The profile covers 450,000 to 700,000 distinct CDR3 sequences, with around 47% appearing a single time and about 1.5% taken by the ten largest. The sequencing sample was made of blood. These TCRs come from a girl aged 10-17 years with multiple sclerosis. The conserved cysteine and the conserved F or W are not part of the CDR3 here. The order of the fields is D gene, clone size, V gene, CDR3 protein. D genes are given only for firm matches. A row's size may be missing; if present it is once, few, many or a size class.

TRBD1 | - | TRBV5-1 | ASSSPQGAMGNNSPLH
TRBD2 | - | TRBV4-1 | ASSQVGLAGRTDTQY
- | - | TRBV20-1 | SAEGSRANFQETQY
TRBD1 | - | TRBV29-1 | SVDRGMDTGELF
- | - | TRBV30 | AWLKAGDYGYT
- | few | TRBV5-1 | ASSPTLEGRLNYGYT
TRBD1 | many | TRBV6-1 | ASSPGTGASEQY
TRBD2 | few | TRBV12-3/TRBV12-4 | ASSSRLAAETQY
- | - | TRBV29-1 | SDLGNQETQY
- | - | TRBV6-5 | ASRSRGGAEAF
- | - | TRBV30 | AWSPYNTEAF
- | - | TRBV4-1 | ASSQGVTRAGNQETQY
TRBD1 | - | TRBV7-3 | ASSLRTTGGYEQF
- | few | TRBV29-1 | SVYVRNTEAF
TRBD1 | few | TRBV5-1 | ASSSPRDRWAYEQY
TRBD1 | - | TRBV29-1 | SVERDRTETQY
- | few | TRBV10-1 | ASSKGGTGNYEQY
- | - | TRBV7-2 | ASSLELDSYGYT
- | - | TRBV7-9 | ASSSTYSSGANVLT
- | - | TRBV7-9 | ASSLGVPEAF
- | - | TRBV12-3/TRBV12-4 | ASSKFADTQY
TRBD1 | many | TRBV5-1 | ASSLGDSQETQY